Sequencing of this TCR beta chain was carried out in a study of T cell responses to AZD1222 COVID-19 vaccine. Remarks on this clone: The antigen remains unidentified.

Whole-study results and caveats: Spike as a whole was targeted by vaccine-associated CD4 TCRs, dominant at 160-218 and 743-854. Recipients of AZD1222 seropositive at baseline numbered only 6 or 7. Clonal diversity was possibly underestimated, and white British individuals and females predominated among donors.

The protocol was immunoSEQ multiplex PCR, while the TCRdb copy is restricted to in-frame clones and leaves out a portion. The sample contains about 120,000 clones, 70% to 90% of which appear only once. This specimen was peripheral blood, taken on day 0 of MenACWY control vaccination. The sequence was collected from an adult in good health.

The CDR3 DNA follows: TGTGCCAGCAGTTACAGGCGGGGTGGGTCATCAGATACGCAGTATTTT. Translation: CASSYRRGGSSDTQYF. The chain combines TRBV6-6 with TRBJ2-3; TRBD2 might be the D (6 bases). Germline assignment: CDR1 MNHNY and CDR2 SVGAGI (reference sequence). The CDR3 sequence is 16 residues long. Between the trimmed V and J ends, which lost 2 bases and 4 bases, there was a span of 16 bases.